This entry lists 32 T cell receptor beta chains sequenced from one sample in a study of cytotoxic CD8 clonotypes in ibrutinib-treated CLL. TCRdb's copy holds only in-frame clones and misses some; the assay was immunoSEQ multiplex PCR. The repertoire holds 110,000 to 150,000 clones, with about 80% as singletons. This specimen was PBMCs, taken after 24 months of ibrutinib treatment. The receptors derive from a human donor with chronic lymphocytic leukemia.

With respect to this clone: This sample includes further DNA sequences coding for the same CDR3. The gene calls are TRBV30 and TRBJ1-5, with D possibly being TRBD1 (6 bases). Trimming stripped 0 bases from V and 4 bases from J, with 16 bases between. Germline V gene data show CDR1 as GTSNPN and CDR2 as SVGIG (reference sequence). This CDR3 is 16 amino acids long. The CDR3 reads CAWSVPGGALNQPQHF. CDR3 coding DNA: TGTGCCTGGAGTGTACCCGGGGGGGCCCTAAATCAGCCCCAGCATTTT.

The gene calls are TRBV18 and TRBJ2-1, with 9 bases identical to TRBD2. Per germline, CDR1 KGHSH and CDR2 LQKENI. The CDR3 runs 15 residues. Trimming took 0 bases from V and 9 from J; bases not matched to a gene: 6. The CDR3 protein is CASSPPAGGRGEQFF. CDR3 DNA: TGTGCCAGCTCACCACCGGCGGGGGGGCGGGGTGAGCAGTTCTTC.

This clone was seen only once. V gene TRBV15 combines with J gene TRBJ1-1; D may be TRBD1 (5 bases). This CDR3 has 12 residues. From germline, CDR1 is LNHNV and CDR2 YYDKDF (reference sequence). V was shortened by 0 bases and J by 7 bases, with 6 bases between the two germline ends. CDR3 nucleotide sequence: TGTGCCACCAGCAGAGACACAGGTGAAGCTTTCTTT. Amino acids: CATSRDTGEAFF.

Only one count was recorded for this clone. This chain uses TRBV4-3 with TRBJ1-1; 8 bases match TRBD1. With 1 base clipped from V and 0 bases from J, the junction kept 7 bases outside the gene matches. In germline, CDR1 is LGHNA, CDR2 YSLEER. The CDR3 consists of 17 residues. The CDR3 sequence is CASSQGGGQVMNTEAFF. CDR3 nucleotides: TGCGCCAGCAGCCAAGGGGGGGGACAGGTCATGAACACTGAAGCTTTCTTT.

The rearrangement links TRBV7-2 to TRBJ1-4; D is possibly TRBD1 (6 bases). Germline V gene sequence: CDR1 SGHTA, CDR2 FQGNSA. Trimming removed 4 bases at V and 7 bases at J, with 16 bases between. This CDR3 has 15 amino acids. The CDR3 is CASSSPGVYGEKLFF. The CDR3 DNA sequence: TGTGCCAGCAGCTCCCCAGGGGTCTATGGTGAAAAACTGTTTTTT. The full variable domain, rest sourced from reference TRBV7-2 and TRBJ1-4, is GAGVSQSPSNKVTEKGKDVELRCDPISGHTALYWYRQSLGQGLEFLIYFQGNSAPDKSGLPSDRFSAERTGGSVSTLTIQRTQQEDSAVYLCASSSPGVYGEKLFFGSGTQLSVL.

This clone has just a few counts. The rearrangement joins TRBV6-6 to TRBJ1-2; the D is unclear. CDR1 is MNHNY, CDR2 SVGAGI, per germline (reference sequence). This CDR3 contains 14 residues. V was cut by 6 bases and J by 4 bases, with 15 bases left in between. The CDR3 nucleotides read TGTGCCAGCAGCCCCCCGACGATCGTCTATGGCTACACCTTC. Translating gives CASSPPTIVYGYTF.

The chain employs TRBV19 and TRBJ1-2; no firm D call. CDR3 size: 12 residues. Trimming left V 5 bases short and J 1 base short, with 5 bases between. From germline, CDR1 is LNHDA and CDR2 SQIVND (reference sequence). Here the CDR3 DNA reads TGTGCCAGTAGTCGGCATAACTATGGCTACACCTTC. As protein: CASSRHNYGYTF.

The V gene is TRBV29-1, the J gene TRBJ2-7; D gene uncertain. Germline V gene data show CDR1 as SQVTM and CDR2 as ANQGSEA. This CDR3 contains 11 residues. Trimming left V 6 bases short and J 4 bases short, with 10 bases between. The DNA of the CDR3 is TGCAGCGTCCCAGGCCGTTACGAGCAGTACTTC. This sequence encodes CSVPGRYEQYF.

This clone has just a few counts. This chain connects TRBV7-9 to TRBJ1-6; no clear D. The CDR3 is made up of 15 amino acids. The ends were cut back, 3 bases at V and 11 bases at J, with 17 bases in the middle. Germline CDR1 SEHNR, CDR2 FQNEAQ (reference sequence). CDR3 DNA: TGTGCCAGCAGCTTTGACCGACTGGCCGTGACACCCCTCCACTTT. Its protein product is CASSFDRLAVTPLHF.

J is TRBJ2-3 and V is TRBV5-1; D is uncertain. With 8 bases removed from V and 2 bases from J, the gap between germline ends came to 15 bases. The CDR3 is 14 residues long. Germline-derived CDR1 and CDR2 are SGHRS and YFSETQ. CDR3 residues: CARAGPAATDTQYF. CDR3 coding DNA: TGCGCCAGGGCCGGGCCTGCCGCCACAGATACGCAGTATTTT.

CDR3 coding DNA: TGTGCCAGCAGTCCCGGACAAGTGGAGACCCAGTACTTC. Residues: CASSPGQVETQYF. The chain recombines TRBV27 with TRBJ2-5, with D possibly TRBD1 on 5 matching bases. V was cut by 5 bases and J by 5 bases, with 12 bases left in between. Germline values: CDR1 MNHEY, CDR2 SMNVEV (reference sequence). The CDR3 loop spans 13 amino acids.

This clone has a handful of counts. This chain connects TRBV4-2 to TRBJ2-2; D unresolved. V gave up 0 bases and J gave up 6 bases, with 8 bases separating them. CDR3 size: 14 residues. The V gene's germline CDR1 is LGHNA and CDR2 YNFKEQ. CDR3: CASSQDRGAGELFF. The CDR3 DNA is TGTGCCAGCAGCCAAGATCGTGGGGCCGGGGAGCTGTTTTTT.

The rearrangement links TRBV28 to TRBJ1-2; unclear D gene. The CDR3 covers 12 residues. The V gene's germline CDR1 is MDHEN and CDR2 SYDVKM. Trimming shortened V by 6 bases and J by 8 bases, and 13 bases separated the two germline ends. CDR3 DNA: TGTGCCAGCAGCCCTGGGGTGGAAGGCTACACCTTC. It specifies CASSPGVEGYTF.

The CDR3 DNA is TGTGCCACCGGCAGGGCCCCCTCCTATAATTCACCCCTCCACTTT. The encoded protein is CATGRAPSYNSPLHF. This rearrangement joins TRBV28 to TRBJ1-6; possibly TRBD1 for D (5 bases). Germline V lookup: CDR1 MDHEN, CDR2 SYDVKM. This CDR3 is built from 15 residues. V was pared by 10 bases and J by 0 bases, with 13 bases between.

The chain has TRBV28 and TRBJ2-7; D remains ambiguous. Germline V gene lookup returns CDR1 MDHEN and CDR2 SYDVKM. V dropped 2 bases and J dropped 4 bases, with 6 bases sitting between them. This CDR3 has 12 residues. The CDR3 here is CASSLDVYEQYF. The CDR3 DNA follows: TGTGCCAGCAGTTTAGATGTATACGAGCAGTACTTC.

This clone has just a few counts. The chain has TRBV9 and TRBJ2-1; 10 bases are shared with TRBD2. The CDR3 covers 16 residues. V was clipped by 4 bases and J by 6 bases; unmatched bases: 10. Germline-derived CDR1 and CDR2 are SGDLS and YYNGEE. Here the CDR3 reads CASSPQGLAGVNEQFF. CDR3 in DNA: TGTGCCAGCAGCCCCCAGGGGCTAGCGGGAGTCAATGAGCAGTTCTTC.

The chain recombines TRBV7-9 with TRBJ2-3; D remains unclear. Deletions cut 5 bases from V and 4 bases from J, with 16 bases between. This CDR3 has 15 amino acids. Germline V gives CDR1 SEHNR, CDR2 FQNEAQ (reference sequence). CDR3 in amino acids: CASSPWRSRADTQYF. DNA of the CDR3: TGTGCCAGCAGCCCATGGCGGTCCCGGGCAGATACGCAGTATTTT. The full variable domain, rest sourced from reference TRBV7-9 and TRBJ2-3, is DTGVSQNPRHKITKRGQNVTFRCDPISEHNRLYWYRQTLGQGPEFLTYFQNEAQLEKSRLLSDRFSAERPKGSFSTLEIQRTEQGDSAMYLCASSPWRSRADTQYFGPGTRLTVL.

This chain joins TRBV29-1 and TRBJ2-3; TRBD1 matches 8 bases. The length of the CDR3 is 14 residues. V shed 4 bases and J 4 bases; nucleotides not matched to a gene: 7. Germline V gene sequence: CDR1 SQVTM, CDR2 ANQGSEA. The CDR3 is CSVAGTGGPDTQYF. DNA for the CDR3: TGCAGCGTTGCCGGGACAGGTGGCCCAGATACGCAGTATTTT.

This rearrangement joins TRBV5-6 to TRBJ1-5, with 9 bases identical to TRBD1. CDR1 and CDR2 from the germline V gene are SGHDT and YYEEEE. The CDR3 loop spans 12 amino acids. After removal of 7 bases from V and 6 bases from J, the junction contained 2 bases not matched to a gene. The CDR3: CASGTGSQPQHF. CDR3 bases: TGTGCCAGCGGGACAGGGAGTCAGCCCCAGCATTTT.

This chain joins TRBV30 and TRBJ2-7; 7 nucleotides align to TRBD1. Per the germline V gene, CDR1 is GTSNPN and CDR2 is SVGIG (reference sequence). The CDR3 extends over 14 amino acids. The V segment lost 3 bases and the J segment 3 bases; nucleotides outside the gene matches: 8. In nucleotides, the CDR3 is TGTGCCTGGAGAGGCCACAGGGGTTTCTACGAGCAGTACTTC. Encoded protein: CAWRGHRGFYEQYF.

The rearrangement joins TRBV28 to TRBJ2-7; 9 positions match TRBD2. Germline-derived CDR1 and CDR2 are MDHEN and SYDVKM. There are 14 residues in the CDR3. Losses at the gene ends were 8 bases for V and 4 bases for J; bases not matched to a gene: 9. DNA of the CDR3: TGTGCCAGCGGCAGGGGACTAGCTCTGTACGAGCAGTACTTC. It specifies CASGRGLALYEQYF.

This clone occurred a few times. The V call is TRBV2, the J call TRBJ1-5; D is possibly TRBD1 (5 bases). Germline V gene sequence: CDR1 SNHLY, CDR2 FYNNEI. V lost 1 base and J lost 5, with 9 bases in between. The CDR3 contains 14 residues. In DNA form, the CDR3 reads TGTGCCAGCAGTGAAGTTGGAGGGGATCAGCCCCAGCATTTT. Its protein is CASSEVGGDQPQHF.

This clone was seen more than once but under ten times. This rearrangement joins TRBV5-1 to TRBJ2-5, with D tentatively TRBD2 (7 bases). With 4 bases removed from V and 5 bases from J, the gap between germline ends came to 15 bases. The CDR3 is 14 amino acids. The germline V gene has CDR1 SGHRS and CDR2 YFSETQ. CDR3: CASSQWTRGETQYF. In DNA form, the CDR3 reads TGCGCCAGCAGCCAGTGGACTAGGGGGGAGACCCAGTACTTC. The full variable domain, in which reference TRBV5-1 and TRBJ2-5 provide the parts outside the CDR3, is KAGVTQTPRYLIKTRGQQVTLSCSPISGHRSVSWYQQTPGQGLQFLFEYFSETQRNKGNFPGRFSGRQFSNSRSEMNVSTLELGDSALYLCASSQWTRGETQYFGPGTRLLVL.

This chain joins TRBV5-8 and TRBJ2-7; a possible D gene is TRBD2 (6 bases). There are 17 residues in the CDR3. Germline V lookup: CDR1 SGHTS, CDR2 YDEGEE. V lost 4 bases, J lost 4 bases, and 24 bases lay in between. The DNA of the CDR3 is TGTGCCAGCAGCCGATTATACCCGTGGCGGGGAAGTTACGAGCAGTACTTC. Its protein is CASSRLYPWRGSYEQYF.

The chain combines TRBV9 with TRBJ1-4, with D possibly TRBD1 on 5 matching bases. The CDR3 contains 11 residues. The V gene's germline CDR1 is SGDLS and CDR2 YYNGEE. V was shortened by 3 bases and J by 14 bases, with 11 bases between the two germline ends. CDR3 amino acids: CASSGGGTLFF. The CDR3 nucleotides are TGTGCCAGCAGCGGAGGCGGGACGCTGTTTTTT.

As concerns this clone: The sample has other DNA sequences that encode this CDR3 too. The chain employs TRBV2 and TRBJ1-5; no firm D call. There are 12 residues in the CDR3. Germline values: CDR1 SNHLY, CDR2 FYNNEI. Between the trimmed V and J ends, which lost 3 bases and 0 bases, there was a span of 0 bases. The CDR3 DNA is TGTGCCAGCAGTGATAGCAATCAGCCCCAGCATTTT. It is translated as CASSDSNQPQHF.

This rearrangement joins TRBV6-6 to TRBJ1-2; D is unresolved. V lost 7 bases to trimming and J lost 4 bases, with 16 bases between them. The germline CDR1 and CDR2 sequences are MNHNY and SVGAGI (reference sequence). The CDR3 is 14 residues long. The CDR3 loop is CASTHQDPPYGYTF. CDR3 coding DNA: TGTGCCAGCACCCATCAGGACCCACCCTATGGCTACACCTTC.

This chain uses TRBV5-6 with TRBJ1-1, with 7 bases identical to TRBD1. The ends lost 4 bases at V and 11 bases at J; junction bases unmatched: 8. The CDR3 has 12 amino acids. Germline CDR1 and CDR2: SGHDT and YYEEEE. CDR3 coding DNA: TGTGCCAGCAGCCCCCAGGGGGGCGGGGCTTTCTTT. Its protein product is CASSPQGGGAFF.

This clone has just a few counts. The chain has TRBV7-9 and TRBJ1-2; TRBD1 aligns across 7 bases. Germline V gene data show CDR1 as SEHNR and CDR2 as FQNEAQ (reference sequence). The CDR3 sequence is 13 residues long. V trimming: 5 bases; J trimming: 3 bases; junction bases outside the gene matches: 3. As DNA, the CDR3 is TGTGCCAGCAGCCAACAGGGGTACTATGGCTACACCTTC. As protein: CASSQQGYYGYTF.

This clone appeared a single time. This chain connects TRBV6-5 to TRBJ2-5; no clear D gene. In germline, CDR1 is MNHEY, CDR2 SVGAGI. The V gene lost 2 bases and the J gene lost 1 base, with 8 bases spanning the gap. The CDR3 is 14 amino acids. The CDR3 is CASSYGVAQETQYF. For the CDR3, the DNA is TGTGCCAGCAGTTACGGGGTAGCCCAAGAGACCCAGTACTTC.

This clone has just a few counts. This chain joins TRBV5-1 and TRBJ1-6; TRBD1 might be the D (5 bases). Looked up from germline, CDR1 is SGHRS and CDR2 is YFSETQ. The CDR3 has 15 amino acids. V lost 4 bases and J lost 9, with 17 bases in between. CDR3 amino acids: CASSPRGGGVSPLHF. CDR3 nucleotide sequence: TGCGCCAGCAGCCCACGGGGCGGTGGGGTTTCACCCCTCCACTTT.

CDR3 DNA sequence: TGTGCCAGCAGCTTGGTTAGCGGGAGATACAATGAGCAGTTCTTC. Translation: CASSLVSGRYNEQFF. The rearrangement uses TRBV7-3 and TRBJ2-1; 9 bases fit TRBD2. This CDR3 has 15 residues. CDR1 is SGHTA, CDR2 FQGTGA, per germline. J was trimmed by 4 bases and V by 3 bases; bases with no gene match: 4.